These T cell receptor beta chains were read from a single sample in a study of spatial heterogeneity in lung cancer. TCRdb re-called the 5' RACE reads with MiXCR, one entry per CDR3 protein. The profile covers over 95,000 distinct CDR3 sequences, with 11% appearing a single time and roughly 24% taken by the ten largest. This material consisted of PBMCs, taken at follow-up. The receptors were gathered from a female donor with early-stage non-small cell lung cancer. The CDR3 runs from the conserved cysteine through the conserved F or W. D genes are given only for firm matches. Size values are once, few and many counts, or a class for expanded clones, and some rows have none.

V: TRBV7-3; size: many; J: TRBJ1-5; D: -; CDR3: CASSLVPNQPQHF; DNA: TGTGCCAGCAGCTTAGTCCCCAATCAGCCCCAGCATTTT
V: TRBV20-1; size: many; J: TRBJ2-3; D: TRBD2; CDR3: CSASKGLAGGGTQYF; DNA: TGCAGTGCTAGTAAGGGACTAGCGGGAGGTGGTACGCAGTATTTT
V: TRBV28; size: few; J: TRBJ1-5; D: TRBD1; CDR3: CASSTPGTGISNQPQHF; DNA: TGTGCCAGCTCTACTCCCGGGACAGGGATTAGCAATCAGCCCCAGCATTTT
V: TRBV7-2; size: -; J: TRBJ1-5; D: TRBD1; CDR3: CASSLEDRDNQPQHF; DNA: TGTGCCAGCAGCTTAGAGGACAGGGACAATCAGCCCCAGCATTTT
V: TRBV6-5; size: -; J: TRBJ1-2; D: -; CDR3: CASSSFHLDEGYTF; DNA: TGTGCCAGCAGTTCTTTTCACCTGGATGAGGGCTACACCTTC
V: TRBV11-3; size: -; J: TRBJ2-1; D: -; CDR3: CASSSGRRNEQFF; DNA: TGTGCCAGCAGCTCAGGGAGGCGCAATGAGCAGTTCTTC
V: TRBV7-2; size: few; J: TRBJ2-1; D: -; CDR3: CASSLVEAYNEQFF; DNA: TGTGCCAGCAGCTTAGTAGAGGCTTACAATGAGCAGTTCTTC
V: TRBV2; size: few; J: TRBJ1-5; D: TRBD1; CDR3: CASSARQGPSNQPQHF; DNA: TGTGCCAGCAGTGCCCGACAGGGTCCCTCTAATCAGCCCCAGCATTTT
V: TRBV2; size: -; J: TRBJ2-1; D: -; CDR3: CASSAAAGDNEQFF; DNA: TGTGCCAGCAGTGCGGCAGCAGGGGACAATGAGCAGTTCTTC
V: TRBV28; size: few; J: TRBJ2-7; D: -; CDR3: CASRPTISYEQYF; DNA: TGTGCCAGCAGACCAACTATTAGCTACGAGCAGTACTTC
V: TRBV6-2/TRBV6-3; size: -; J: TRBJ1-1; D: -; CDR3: CASSILLAGAAFF; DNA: TGTGCCAGCAGTATCCTCTTGGCAGGGGCAGCTTTCTTT
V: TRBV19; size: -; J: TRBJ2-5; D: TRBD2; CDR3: CASSTGLAGDETQYF; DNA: TGTGCCAGTAGTACGGGACTAGCGGGAGATGAGACCCAGTACTTC
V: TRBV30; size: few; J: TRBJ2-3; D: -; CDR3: CAWSVMDTQYF; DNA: TGTGCCTGGAGTGTTATGGATACGCAGTATTTT
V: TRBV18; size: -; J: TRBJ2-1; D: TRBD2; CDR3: CASSPLGLAGGYNEQFF; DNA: TGTGCCAGCTCACCCCTGGGACTAGCGGGAGGATACAATGAGCAGTTCTTC
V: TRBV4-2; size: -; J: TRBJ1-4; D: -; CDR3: CASSQGAANEKLFF; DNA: TGTGCCAGCAGCCAAGGAGCGGCTAATGAAAAACTGTTTTTT
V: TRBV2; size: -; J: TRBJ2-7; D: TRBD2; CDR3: CASSVAGGPSSEQYF; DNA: TGTGCCAGCAGCGTAGCGGGAGGGCCTTCTTCAGAGCAGTACTTC
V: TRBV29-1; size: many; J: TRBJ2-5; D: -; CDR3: CSVGAAYNQETQYF; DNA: TGCAGCGTGGGGGCAGCGTACAATCAAGAGACCCAGTACTTC
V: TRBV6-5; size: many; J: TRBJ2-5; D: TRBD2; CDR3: CASRPLAGDRETQYF; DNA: TGTGCCAGCAGGCCACTAGCGGGAGATCGCGAGACCCAGTACTTC
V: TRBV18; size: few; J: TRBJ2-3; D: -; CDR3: CASSPFNQGTDTQYF; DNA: TGTGCCAGCTCACCATTCAACCAGGGAACAGATACGCAGTATTTT
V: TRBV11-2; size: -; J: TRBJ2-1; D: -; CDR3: CANSLGQGNEQFF; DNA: TGTGCCAACAGCTTAGGCCAGGGGAATGAGCAGTTCTTC
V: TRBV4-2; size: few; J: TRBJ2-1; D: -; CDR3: CASSQDRTRSVYNEQFF; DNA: TGTGCCAGCAGCCAAGATCGAACAAGGTCCGTTTACAATGAGCAGTTCTTC
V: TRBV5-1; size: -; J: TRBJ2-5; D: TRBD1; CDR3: CASSLTGTGGETQYF; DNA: TGCGCCAGCAGCTTAACCGGGACAGGAGGGGAGACCCAGTACTTC
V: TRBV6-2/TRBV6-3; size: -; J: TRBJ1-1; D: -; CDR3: CASSMRQDRKNTEAFF; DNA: TGTGCCAGCAGTATGCGCCAGGACAGAAAGAACACTGAAGCTTTCTTT
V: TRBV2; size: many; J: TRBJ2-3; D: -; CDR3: CASSEAIGGYTQYF; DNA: TGTGCCAGCAGTGAAGCGATCGGCGGGTATACGCAGTATTTT
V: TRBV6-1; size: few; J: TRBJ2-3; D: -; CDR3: CASSATNRVFATDTQYF; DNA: TGTGCCAGCAGTGCTACCAACAGGGTTTTCGCGACAGATACGCAGTATTTT
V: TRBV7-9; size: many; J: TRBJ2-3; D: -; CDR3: CASSPSRWWERKDTQYF; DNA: TGTGCCAGCAGCCCGTCTCGATGGTGGGAGAGAAAAGATACGCAGTATTTT
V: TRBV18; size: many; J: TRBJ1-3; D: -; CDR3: CASSVPGNTIYF; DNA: TGTGCCAGCTCAGTACCTGGAAACACCATATATTTT
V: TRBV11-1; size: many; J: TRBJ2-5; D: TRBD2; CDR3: CASSSATSGQETQYF; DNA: TGTGCCAGCAGCTCGGCAACTAGCGGGCAAGAGACCCAGTACTTC
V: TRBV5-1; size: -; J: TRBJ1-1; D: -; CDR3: CASSLGYQNTEAFF; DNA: TGCGCCAGCAGCTTGGGCTATCAGAACACTGAAGCTTTCTTT
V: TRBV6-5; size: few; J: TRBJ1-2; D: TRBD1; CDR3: CASTPGQNYGYTF; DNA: TGTGCCAGCACCCCGGGACAGAACTATGGCTACACCTTC
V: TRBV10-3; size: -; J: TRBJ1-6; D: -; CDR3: CAIRATGENSPLHF; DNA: TGTGCCATCAGAGCGACAGGAGAGAATTCACCCCTCCACTTT
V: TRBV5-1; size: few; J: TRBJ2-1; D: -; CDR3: CASSLIGATYNEQFF; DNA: TGCGCCAGCAGCTTGATTGGGGCCACCTACAATGAGCAGTTCTTC
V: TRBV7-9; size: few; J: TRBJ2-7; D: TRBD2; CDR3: CASSSPGAGDGYEQYF; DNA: TGTGCCAGCAGCTCCCCCGGGGCGGGAGATGGCTACGAGCAGTACTTC
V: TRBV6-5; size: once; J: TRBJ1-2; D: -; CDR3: CASSYSRANYGYTF; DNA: TGTGCCAGCAGTTACTCGAGGGCTAACTATGGCTACACCTTC
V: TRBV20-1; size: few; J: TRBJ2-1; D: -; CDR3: CSAKLWQNRNEQFF; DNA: TGCAGTGCTAAACTCTGGCAGAACCGGAATGAGCAGTTCTTC
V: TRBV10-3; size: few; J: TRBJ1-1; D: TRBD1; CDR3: CAISRTGGSIEAFF; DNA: TGTGCCATCAGCCGAACAGGGGGCTCCATTGAAGCTTTCTTT
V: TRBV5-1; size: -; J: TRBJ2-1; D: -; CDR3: CASSEDLPRGFNEQFF; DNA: TGCGCCAGCAGCGAGGATTTACCTAGGGGGTTCAATGAGCAGTTCTTC
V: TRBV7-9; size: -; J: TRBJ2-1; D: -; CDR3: CASSPLDEQFF; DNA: TGTGCCAGCAGCCCTCTTGATGAGCAGTTCTTC
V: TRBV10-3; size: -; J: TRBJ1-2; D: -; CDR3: CAISDYSGYYGYTF; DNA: TGTGCCATCAGTGATTACAGCGGATACTATGGCTACACCTTC
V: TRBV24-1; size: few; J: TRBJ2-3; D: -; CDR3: CATSDFSAKDEADTQYF; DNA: TGTGCCACCAGTGATTTTTCCGCGAAAGATGAGGCAGATACGCAGTATTTT
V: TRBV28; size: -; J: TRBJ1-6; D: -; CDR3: CASSLGGSYNSPLHF; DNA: TGTGCCAGCAGTTTAGGCGGGTCCTATAATTCACCCCTCCACTTT
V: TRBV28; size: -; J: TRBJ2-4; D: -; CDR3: CASSRLGPIQYF; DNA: TGTGCCAGCAGCCGACTGGGTCCCATTCAGTACTTC
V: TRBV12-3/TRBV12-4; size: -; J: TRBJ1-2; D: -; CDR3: CASSLGVGYTF; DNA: TGTGCCAGCAGTTTAGGGGTTGGCTACACCTTC
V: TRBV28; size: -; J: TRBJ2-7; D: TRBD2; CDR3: CASSIAGGRGDEQYF; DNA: TGTGCCAGCAGTATAGCGGGAGGGCGGGGCGACGAGCAGTACTTC
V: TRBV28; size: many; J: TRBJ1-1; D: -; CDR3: CASSFLGLKTEAFF; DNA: TGTGCCAGCAGTTTTTTGGGACTCAAAACTGAAGCTTTCTTT
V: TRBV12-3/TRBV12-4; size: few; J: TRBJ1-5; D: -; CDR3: CASSGYSNQPQHF; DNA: TGTGCCAGCAGTGGTTATAGCAATCAGCCCCAGCATTTT
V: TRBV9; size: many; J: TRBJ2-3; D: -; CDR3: CASSVDPLSSPTQYF; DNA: TGTGCCAGCAGCGTCGACCCACTGAGCTCCCCTACGCAGTATTTT
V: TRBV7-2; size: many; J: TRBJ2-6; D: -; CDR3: CASRLTGTSGANVLTF; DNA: TGTGCCAGCAGACTGACAGGAACCTCTGGGGCCAACGTCCTGACTTTC